This T cell receptor (beta chain) was recovered during a study of OX40 agonist ivuxolimab in advanced cancers. Generated by immunoSEQ multiplex PCR, the TCRdb table keeps only in-frame clones and is missing some. Found here are around 56,000 clones, 70% to 80% of them singletons; the top ten hold about 1%. Germline-derived CDR1 and CDR2 are LGHNA and YNFKEQ. This CDR3 region has 18 residues. The germline V and J ends were trimmed by 4 bases and 5 bases, with 24 bases remaining between them. The rearrangement uses TRBV4-2 and TRBJ2-1; a possible D gene is TRBD2 (6 bases). This TCR was recovered from an adult with an advanced solid tumor such as melanoma, head and neck, liver or kidney cancer. The sequenced sample was CD4+ or CD8+ T cells sorted from blood, obtained in a trial of the OX40 agonist ivuxolimab. The CDR3 spells CASSLLLLNERADNEQFF. The CDR3 DNA reads TGTGCCAGCAGCCTTCTTCTGTTGAACGAGCGGGCGGACAATGAGCAGTTCTTC.